This T cell receptor (beta chain) was sequenced during a study of patients and donors after allogeneic stem cell transplantation. The length of the CDR3 is 14 residues. Germline CDR1 is SGHVS and CDR2 is FNYEAQ. V was pared by 5 bases and J by 1 base, with 10 bases between. In its sample, this clonotype was seen once. TCRdb independently ran MiXCR on the RT-PCR reads; one entry per CDR3 protein. The data show approximately 220,000 distinct CDR3 sequences, more than 35% seen once. This chain uses TRBV7-6 with TRBJ2-3; weak D call: TRBD1 (5 bases). The receptor was isolated from a human donor who was either an allogeneic HSCT recipient or a stem cell or donor lymphocyte infusion donor (not recorded which). It is not recorded whose cells these are; they may come from a transplant donor. Sequences were obtained from blood, either unsorted or a sorted T cell fraction (not recorded which). This CDR3 is CASSRQSGTDTQYF. The CDR3 DNA follows: TGTGCCAGCAGCAGACAGTCGGGCACAGATACGCAGTATTTT. The whole variable domain, remainder taken from reference TRBV7-6 and TRBJ2-3, is GAGVSQSPRYKVTKRGQDVALRCDPISGHVSLYWYRQALGQGPEFLTYFNYEAQQDKSGLPNDRFSAERPEGSISTLTIQRTEQRDSAMYRCASSRQSGTDTQYFGPGTRLTVL.